Listed here are 25 T cell receptor beta chains from one sample, sequenced in a study of blood T cell repertoires in COVID-19. Sequencing used immunoSEQ multiplex PCR; TCRdb keeps in-frame clones, though not all of them. Of approximately 150,000 clones in the sample, about three quarters were seen once. What was sequenced was peripheral blood. The receptors originated from a middle-aged man with acute or convalescent COVID-19.

V gene TRBV5-1 combines with J gene TRBJ1-1, with 10 nucleotides matching TRBD1. This CDR3 contains 15 residues. V gave up 7 bases and J gave up 4 bases; unmatched junction bases: 10. Germline V gene sequence: CDR1 SGHRS, CDR2 YFSETQ. As DNA, the CDR3 is TGCGCCAGCGGGGACCGACAGGGGGCTTTCACTGAAGCTTTCTTT. It specifies CASGDRQGAFTEAFF. Variable domain in full (rest from reference TRBV5-1 and TRBJ1-1): KAGVTQTPRYLIKTRGQQVTLSCSPISGHRSVSWYQQTPGQGLQFLFEYFSETQRNKGNFPGRFSGRQFSNSRSEMNVSTLELGDSALYLCASGDRQGAFTEAFFGQGTRLTVV.

The chain is built from TRBV30 and TRBJ1-6; D is uncertain. This CDR3 comprises 13 residues. Trimming took off 3 bases at V and 10 bases at J, with 13 bases between the two ends. Per germline, CDR1 GTSNPN and CDR2 SVGIG (reference sequence). CDR3 sequence: CAWSGGLRSPLHF. CDR3 in DNA: TGTGCCTGGAGCGGAGGGCTAAGGTCACCCCTCCACTTT.

This chain uses TRBV6-2 or TRBV6-3 with TRBJ2-2; 7 bases fit TRBD2. There are 15 residues in the CDR3. The V and J ends lost 5 bases and 4 bases, in that order; junction bases with no gene match: 7. Germline V gene data show CDR1 as MNHEY and CDR2 as SVGEGT. CDR3 region: CASSRSGGFTGELFF. CDR3 in DNA: TGTGCCAGCAGTCGCTCGGGGGGATTCACCGGGGAGCTGTTTTTT.

This chain uses TRBV9 with TRBJ1-1; a weak D match, TRBD1 (5 bases). Germline CDR1 and CDR2: SGDLS and YYNGEE. The CDR3 sequence is 19 residues long. The V end lost 0 bases, the J end lost 4 bases, and 25 bases lay between the germline ends. CDR3 coding DNA: TGTGCCAGCAGCGTAGAAGGGTCGGCGGACATTGTTTATGCCACTGAAGCTTTCTTT. This sequence encodes CASSVEGSADIVYATEAFF. Filled out from reference TRBV9 and TRBJ1-1, the complete variable domain reads DSGVTQTPKHLITATGQRVTLRCSPRSGDLSVYWYQQSLDQGLQFLIQYYNGEERAKGNILERFSAQQFPDLHSELNLSSLELGDSALYFCASSVEGSADIVYATEAFFGQGTRLTVV.

The chain combines TRBV27 with TRBJ1-6; TRBD1 aligns across 8 bases. This CDR3 contains 13 residues. CDR1 MNHEY and CDR2 SMNVEV come from the germline V gene (reference sequence). J was trimmed by 6 bases and V by 10 bases; bases with no gene match: 5. The CDR3 here is CATGDRPNSPLHF. DNA for the CDR3: TGTGCCACGGGGGACAGGCCTAATTCACCCCTCCACTTT.

V and J are TRBV6-5 and TRBJ1-4, with D perhaps matching TRBD1 (6 bases). This CDR3 region has 15 residues. Per germline, CDR1 MNHEY and CDR2 SVGAGI. Trimming removed 5 bases at V and 5 bases at J, with 15 bases between. For the CDR3, the DNA is TGTGCCAGCAGTCCCCAACAGGGAAGGAATGAAAAACTGTTTTTT. Its translation is CASSPQQGRNEKLFF.

The chain has TRBV13 and TRBJ2-3, with D perhaps matching TRBD2 (7 bases). Germline values: CDR1 PRHDT, CDR2 FYEKMQ (reference sequence). V was pared by 7 bases and J by 6 bases, with 17 bases between. The CDR3 length is 14 residues. CDR3 nucleotides: TGTGCCAGCACCACGTTAGGGGGGGGTGATACGCAGTATTTT. Amino acid sequence: CASTTLGGGDTQYF. Variable domain in full (rest from reference TRBV13 and TRBJ2-3): AAGVIQSPRHLIKEKRETATLKCYPIPRHDTVYWYQQGPGQDPQFLISFYEKMQSDKGSIPDRFSAQQFSDYHSELNMSSLELGDSALYFCASTTLGGGDTQYFGPGTRLTVL.

The chain couples TRBV2 to TRBJ1-1, with D possibly TRBD1 on 5 matching bases. Germline assignment: CDR1 SNHLY and CDR2 FYNNEI. The V gene lost 8 bases and the J gene lost 1 base, with 11 bases spanning the gap. The CDR3 covers 13 residues. This chain's CDR3 is CASLRASNTEAFF. Here the CDR3 DNA reads TGTGCCAGCCTCAGGGCATCGAACACTGAAGCTTTCTTT.

The chain uses TRBV11-2 and TRBJ2-6, with TRBD1 identical over 7 bases. Germline V gives CDR1 SGHAT, CDR2 FQNNGV. The CDR3 covers 14 residues. The V gene end was trimmed by 11 bases and the J gene end by 2 bases; junction bases not matched to a gene: 6. This CDR3 is CAGTDRAGANVLTF. In nucleotides, the CDR3 is TGTGCCGGAACCGACAGGGCTGGGGCCAACGTCCTGACTTTC.

This sequence joins TRBV3-1 (or the pseudogene TRBV3-2) and TRBJ1-2; TRBD1 agrees at 9 bases. The germline V gene has CDR1 LGHDT and CDR2 YNNKEL (reference sequence). CDR3 length: 14 amino acids. Trimming cost V 4 bases and J 4 bases; bases outside gene matches: 4. The CDR3 loop reads CASSPGTGTYGYTF. As DNA, the CDR3 is TGTGCCAGCAGCCCCGGGACAGGGACCTATGGCTACACCTTC.

This chain uses TRBV28 with TRBJ2-2; 12 bases are a match to TRBD2. Germline CDR1 is MDHEN and CDR2 is SYDVKM. This CDR3 is built from 15 residues. With V trimmed by 1 base and J by 8 bases, 2 bases remained unmatched. The CDR3, as DNA: TGTGCCAGCAGTTTATTGACTAGCGGGGGTGGGGAGCTGTTTTTT. Protein: CASSLLTSGGGELFF.

V gene TRBV19 combines with J gene TRBJ1-6; 7 nucleotides line up with TRBD1. Germline V gene sequence: CDR1 LNHDA, CDR2 SQIVND (reference sequence). CDR3 size: 17 residues. The V segment lost 3 bases and the J segment 1 base; nucleotides outside the gene matches: 6. CDR3 residues: CASSIANRGSYNSPLHF. The CDR3 nucleotides read TGTGCCAGTAGTATTGCGAACAGGGGATCCTATAATTCACCCCTCCACTTT.

This sequence joins TRBV7-2 and TRBJ2-3; D is perhaps TRBD1 (5 bases). CDR1 and CDR2 (germline): SGHTA, FQGNSA. This CDR3 region has 15 residues. V was clipped by 5 bases and J by 0 bases, with 12 bases between them. CDR3 sequence: CASSPPGWSTDTQYF. CDR3 nucleotide sequence: TGTGCCAGCAGCCCGCCAGGGTGGAGCACAGATACGCAGTATTTT.

The CDR3 sequence is CSGDTGGFGTEAFF. For the CDR3, the DNA is TGCAGCGGAGATACAGGGGGATTTGGCACTGAAGCTTTCTTT. The V gene is TRBV29-1, the J gene TRBJ1-1; 8 bases fit TRBD1. Germline-derived CDR1 and CDR2 are SQVTM and ANQGSEA. V lost 7 bases, J lost 4 bases, and 11 bases stayed unmatched. The CDR3 has 14 amino acids.

This chain links TRBV5-1 with TRBJ1-1; D might be TRBD1 (5 bases). The CDR3 totals 14 residues. Germline loops: CDR1 SGHRS, CDR2 YFSETQ. V was trimmed by 4 bases and J by 2 bases, leaving 12 bases between them. CDR3 region: CASSDGGSNTEAFF. The CDR3 nucleotides are TGCGCCAGCAGCGACGGGGGTAGCAACACTGAAGCTTTCTTT.

J is TRBJ1-2 and V is TRBV6-2 or TRBV6-3; D uncertain. Between the trimmed V and J ends, which lost 6 bases and 4 bases, there was a span of 12 bases. The germline gives CDR1 MNHEY, CDR2 SVGEGT. The CDR3 length is 13 residues. In DNA form, the CDR3 reads TGTGCCAGCAGCATGGGTGGAGGCTATGGCTACACCTTC. Translated: CASSMGGGYGYTF.

The chain couples TRBV11-2 to TRBJ2-7; TRBD1 matches 7 bases. This CDR3 has 15 amino acids. Germline V gives CDR1 SGHAT, CDR2 FQNNGV. V shed 0 bases and J 4 bases; nucleotides not matched to a gene: 6. The CDR3 DNA reads as TGTGCCAGCAGCTTAGATCCAGGACAGGTTTACGAGCAGTACGTC. Translated: CASSLDPGQVYEQYV.

The chain's CDR3 is CAWSSGPNEKLFF. The CDR3, as DNA: TGTGCCTGGTCCTCAGGGCCAAATGAAAAACTGTTTTTT. V gene TRBV30 combines with J gene TRBJ1-4; maybe TRBD1 (5 bases). This CDR3 is 13 amino acids long. V dropped 5 bases and J dropped 5 bases, with 12 bases sitting between them. The V gene's germline CDR1 is GTSNPN and CDR2 SVGIG (reference sequence).

The table lists this clone with a few counts. The CDR3 sequence is CATSDSPQGVEETQYF. In DNA, the CDR3 is TGTGCCACCAGTGATTCCCCACAGGGGGTAGAGGAGACCCAGTACTTC. The chain links TRBV24-1 to TRBJ2-5; 8 bases align to TRBD1. Germline V gene data show CDR1 as KGHDR and CDR2 as SFDVKD. After removal of 2 bases from V and 5 bases from J, the junction contained 9 bases not matched to a gene. The CDR3 runs to 16 residues.

The chain links TRBV24-1 to TRBJ1-5; 7 bases line up with TRBD1. Trimming removed 3 bases from V and 0 bases from J; junction bases left unmatched: 4. The CDR3 sequence is 16 residues long. CDR1 KGHDR and CDR2 SFDVKD come from the germline V gene. CDR3 amino acids: CATSDPRDSSNQPQHF. Here the CDR3 DNA reads TGTGCCACCAGTGATCCCCGGGACAGTAGCAATCAGCCCCAGCATTTT.

The chain recombines TRBV30 with TRBJ2-6; maybe TRBD1 (6 bases). Trimming pared 3 bases from V and 0 bases from J, leaving 12 bases between. This CDR3 has 16 amino acids. Germline V gene sequence: CDR1 GTSNPN, CDR2 SVGIG (reference sequence). For the CDR3, the DNA is TGTGCCTGGAGACAACAGGGAACCTCTGGGGCCAACGTCCTGACTTTC. This encodes CAWRQQGTSGANVLTF.

This clone was seen repeatedly, ten times or more. The chain employs TRBV3-1 (or the pseudogene TRBV3-2) and TRBJ1-2; 8 bases align to TRBD1. The J segment lost 3 bases and the V segment lost 4 bases, leaving 4 bases of the junction unmatched. CDR1 LGHDT and CDR2 YNNKEL come from the germline V gene (reference sequence). The CDR3 spans 14 residues. This CDR3 is CASSRTGGYYGYTF. The CDR3 DNA follows: TGTGCCAGCAGCCGTACAGGGGGATACTATGGCTACACCTTC.

The chain couples TRBV30 to TRBJ2-5, with 9 bases aligning to TRBD1. V dropped 4 bases and J dropped 6; count of bases not matched to a gene: 3. The CDR3 is 12 residues long. Germline V lookup: CDR1 GTSNPN, CDR2 SVGIG (reference sequence). Here the CDR3 reads CAWKQGAQTQYF. DNA of the CDR3: TGTGCCTGGAAACAGGGGGCGCAGACCCAGTACTTC.

The chain uses TRBV10-3 and TRBJ2-2; D possibly corresponds to TRBD1 (5 bases). Germline V gene data show CDR1 as ENHRY and CDR2 as SYGVKD. The CDR3 totals 15 residues. Trimming stripped 2 bases from V and 4 bases from J, with 11 bases between. Here the CDR3 reads CAISEVAGPTGELFF. The CDR3 bases are TGTGCCATCAGTGAGGTGGCAGGGCCCACCGGGGAGCTGTTTTTT.

This chain connects TRBV2 to TRBJ2-7; D gene unclear. Germline CDR1 and CDR2: SNHLY and FYNNEI. Trimming removed 0 bases at V and 4 bases at J, with 4 bases between. CDR3 length equals 12 residues. The CDR3 loop reads CASSEAAYEQYV. DNA of the CDR3: TGTGCCAGCAGTGAAGCAGCTTACGAGCAGTACGTC.